These 23 T cell receptor beta chains were all obtained from the same sample, sequenced in a study of CD8+CD57+ T cells in acquired aplastic anemia. The TCR beta profiling, which covered VDJ combination and CDR3 sequence, was carried out using genomic DNA as the template. Each CDR3 protein is one row after TCRdb ran MiXCR on the reads. The top ten hold roughly 44% of the sample, which has 150,000 to 200,000 distinct CDR3 sequences, 50% to 75% seen once. Material: sorted CD4+, CD8+, or CD8+CD57+ T cells (not recorded which) from PBMCs. The receptors stem from a human donor in good health.

Only a few counts were recorded for this clonotype. The rearrangement links TRBV7-9 to TRBJ2-7; TRBD1 might be the D (5 bases). This CDR3 is 13 amino acids long. Trimming removed 5 bases from V and 2 bases from J, with 10 bases in between. Germline V CDR1 and CDR2: SEHNR, FQNEAQ (reference sequence). The CDR3 spells CASSALTAYEQYF. CDR3 in DNA: TGTGCCAGCAGCGCCCTGACAGCCTACGAGCAGTACTTC.

This chain connects TRBV20-1 to TRBJ1-2; D uncertain. The length of the CDR3 is 14 residues. Per the germline V gene, CDR1 is DFQATT and CDR2 is SNEGSKA (reference sequence). Trimming took 1 base from V and 6 from J, leaving 15 bases between them. As DNA, the CDR3 is TGCAGTGCTAGAGCCCCCCGAATTTTGCATGGCTACACCTTC. Translated, it gives CSARAPRILHGYTF.

The chain couples TRBV10-3 to TRBJ1-6; possible D gene TRBD1, 5 bases. The V end lost 10 bases, the J end lost 5 bases, and 12 bases lay between the germline ends. Germline assignment: CDR1 ENHRY and CDR2 SYGVKD. CDR3 length equals 13 residues. The CDR3 sequence: CASRTSDNSPLHF. The CDR3 coding sequence is TGTGCCAGCAGGACAAGCGATAATTCACCCCTCCACTTT.

V is TRBV12-3 or TRBV12-4 and J is TRBJ1-2; D gene ambiguous. Trimming shortened V by 1 base and J by 5 bases, and 2 bases separated the two germline ends. This CDR3 comprises 11 residues. CDR3 nucleotides: TGTGCCAGCAGTTTAGGGTATGGCTACACCTTC. Translation: CASSLGYGYTF.

A note on this clonotype: Compared with germline, one end of the junction differs, possibly owing to a read error. V gene TRBV19 combines with J gene TRBJ2-1; 7 bases fit TRBD2. Looked up from germline, CDR1 is LNHDA and CDR2 is SQIVND (reference sequence). The CDR3 consists of 18 residues. The CDR3 sequence is CAGSMGRGSQVRSNEQFF. The CDR3 DNA follows: TGTGCCGGTAGTATGGGGAGGGGTAGTCAAGTTAGGTCCAATGAGCAGTTCTTC.

The chain joins TRBV7-3 to TRBJ2-1, with 10 bases matching TRBD2. CDR1 is SGHTA, CDR2 FQGTGA, per germline. V was clipped by 5 bases and J by 5 bases; unmatched bases: 15. This CDR3 has 18 amino acids. The CDR3 region has the DNA TGTGCCAGCAGCCCGCTGGGAGTAGCGGGGGGCCGGGACAATGAGCAGTTCTTC. Its protein is CASSPLGVAGGRDNEQFF.

The chain recombines TRBV20-1 with TRBJ2-7; TRBD2 matches at 8 bases. Trimming took 0 bases from V and 5 from J; bases not matched to a gene: 9. The germline CDR1 and CDR2 sequences are DFQATT and SNEGSKA (reference sequence). The CDR3 is 15 amino acids. Here the CDR3 DNA reads TGCAGTGCTAGAGATCGGGCGGGAGGATCCGACGAGCAGTACTTC. Its protein is CSARDRAGGSDEQYF.

The genes are TRBV5-4 and TRBJ2-7; 8 bases match TRBD1. This CDR3 comprises 13 residues. Trimming cost V 6 bases and J 7 bases; bases outside gene matches: 9. Germline assignment: CDR1 SGHNT and CDR2 YYREEE (reference sequence). This chain's CDR3 is CASIGQGAREQYF. DNA of the CDR3: TGTGCCAGCATCGGACAGGGAGCTCGGGAGCAGTACTTC.

The chain has TRBV7-4 and TRBJ1-1, with TRBD1 matching 8 bases. After removal of 4 bases from V and 6 bases from J, the junction contained 10 bases not matched to a gene. Germline CDR1 reads SGHVT; CDR2 reads SQSDAQ. CDR3 length: 15 residues. The CDR3 DNA reads as TGTGCCAGCAGCTCCCAGGACAGGGCCACCTCTGAAGCTTTCTTT. Protein sequence: CASSSQDRATSEAFF.

The table lists this clonotype with a few counts. The CDR3 nucleotides read TGCAGCGTTAGACAGGGAAACACTGAAGCTTTCTTT. This encodes CSVRQGNTEAFF. This chain links TRBV29-1 with TRBJ1-1; TRBD1 matches 7 bases. Trimming at V came to 5 bases and at J to 2 bases, leaving 2 bases not matched to a gene. Germline CDR1 and CDR2: SQVTM and ANQGSEA. The CDR3 covers 12 residues.

CDR3 DNA sequence: TGTGCCAGCAAACGGGACTACTCCTACAATGAGCAGTTCTTC. Its translation: CASKRDYSYNEQFF. The chain carries TRBV7-8 and TRBJ2-1, with 7 bases identical to TRBD2. With V trimmed by 7 bases and J by 0 bases, 3 bases remained unmatched. The CDR3 is made up of 14 amino acids. Germline-derived CDR1 and CDR2 are SGHVS and FQNEAQ.

The sample holds one count of this clonotype. The chain links TRBV25-1 to TRBJ1-1; 10 bases fit TRBD1. Germline CDR1 and CDR2: MGHDK and SYGVNS. V was pared by 3 bases and J by 4 bases, with 11 bases of the junction left unmatched. The CDR3 loop spans 17 amino acids. The CDR3 loop reads CASSEGQGTRPGTEAFF. CDR3 DNA: TGTGCCAGCAGTGAGGGACAGGGGACGAGGCCGGGCACTGAAGCTTTCTTT.

Here the CDR3 DNA reads TGCAGCGCCGAGATGTGGGGGGCTAACTATGGCTACACCTTC. It codes for CSAEMWGANYGYTF. The rearrangement joins TRBV29-1 to TRBJ1-2, with D perhaps matching TRBD1 (5 bases). Germline values: CDR1 SQVTM, CDR2 ANQGSEA. V dropped 7 bases and J dropped 0 bases, with 15 bases sitting between them. There are 14 residues in the CDR3. Using reference TRBV29-1 and TRBJ1-2 for the parts outside the CDR3, the full variable domain is SAVISQKPSRDICQRGTSLTIQCQVDSQVTMMFWYRQQPGQSLTLIATANQGSEATYESGFVIDKFPISRPNLTFSTLTVSNMSPEDSSIYLCSAEMWGANYGYTFGSGTRLTVV.

The CDR3 DNA reads as TGCAGTGCTAGAGTACAGGCCTCGAACACTGAAGCTTTCTTT. Protein: CSARVQASNTEAFF. The chain recombines TRBV20-1 with TRBJ1-1; TRBD1 is a possible D gene (5 bases). V was pared by 1 base and J by 1 base, with 10 bases between. The CDR3 sequence is 14 residues long. Germline CDR1 and CDR2: DFQATT and SNEGSKA (reference sequence).

This clonotype was counted many times. The chain employs TRBV12-3 or TRBV12-4 and TRBJ2-1; D is possibly TRBD1 or TRBD2 (5 bases each). The CDR3 is made up of 16 amino acids. V gave up 4 bases and J gave up 2 bases, with 15 bases separating them. CDR3: CASSSRDQGTYNEQFF. The CDR3 DNA sequence: TGTGCCAGCAGTTCTAGGGACCAAGGCACCTACAATGAGCAGTTCTTC.

This chain uses TRBV15 with TRBJ2-6; D might be TRBD1 (6 bases). V lost 5 bases, J lost 0 bases, and 14 bases lay in between. The CDR3 sequence is 17 residues long. The germline CDR1 and CDR2 sequences are LNHNV and YYDKDF (reference sequence). CDR3 residues: CATSSRTASSGANVLTF. The DNA for the CDR3 is TGTGCCACCAGCTCACGGACAGCTAGCTCTGGGGCCAACGTCCTGACTTTC. The whole variable domain, remainder taken from reference TRBV15 and TRBJ2-6, is DAMVIQNPRYQVTQFGKPVTLSCSQTLNHNVMYWYQQKSSQAPKLLFHYYDKDFNNEADTPDNFQSRRPNTSFCFLDIRSPGLGDTAMYLCATSSRTASSGANVLTFGAGSRLTVL.

J is TRBJ2-2 and V is TRBV29-1; D might be TRBD1 (6 bases). The V end was cut by 5 bases, the J end by 3 bases, with 10 bases between. Germline CDR1 reads SQVTM; CDR2 reads ANQGSEA. The CDR3 is 13 residues long. CDR3: CSVIDRYTGELFF. In DNA form, the CDR3 reads TGCAGCGTTATAGACAGGTACACCGGGGAGCTGTTTTTT.

This chain uses TRBV20-1 with TRBJ2-5; D remains ambiguous. Germline V gene data show CDR1 as DFQATT and CDR2 as SNEGSKA (reference sequence). The CDR3 is 11 residues long. V was trimmed by 5 bases and J by 5 bases, leaving 9 bases between them. CDR3 sequence: CSAPPGETQYF. CDR3 nucleotide sequence: TGCAGTGCTCCGCCCGGGGAGACCCAGTACTTC.

V is TRBV9 and J is TRBJ1-4, with D possibly being TRBD1 (5 bases). V was cut by 4 bases and J by 0 bases, with 10 bases left in between. CDR1 and CDR2 from the germline V gene are SGDLS and YYNGEE. The CDR3 loop spans 15 amino acids. The CDR3 spells CASSPWGTTNEKLFF. CDR3 nucleotide sequence: TGTGCCAGCAGCCCCTGGGGCACAACTAATGAAAAACTGTTTTTT.

The chain employs TRBV20-1 and TRBJ1-2, with D uncertain. This CDR3 spans 12 amino acids. Germline values: CDR1 DFQATT, CDR2 SNEGSKA (reference sequence). The V and J ends lost 4 bases and 14 bases respectively, with 20 bases between them. This chain's CDR3 is CSAKTSGGQETF. The CDR3 DNA reads TGCAGTGCTAAGACTTCAGGAGGCCAAGAGACCTTC.

The V gene is TRBV12-3 or TRBV12-4, the J gene TRBJ2-3, with D hard to call. The V end lost 3 bases, the J end lost 2 bases, and 6 bases lay between the germline ends. The CDR3 runs 13 residues. CDR3 sequence reads: CASSLRATDTQYF. The DNA for the CDR3 is TGTGCCAGCAGTTTGCGAGCCACAGATACGCAGTATTTT.

The rearrangement joins TRBV5-6 to TRBJ2-7; 8 bases agree with TRBD2. The germline V gene encodes CDR1 SGHDT and CDR2 YYEEEE. The CDR3 has 14 residues. Trimming cost V 1 base and J 6 bases; bases outside gene matches: 6. The CDR3 reads CASSLRAGVPEQYF. In DNA, the CDR3 is TGTGCCAGCAGCTTGAGAGCGGGAGTCCCCGAGCAGTACTTC.

The DNA for the CDR3 is TGCAGTGCTAGAGATACCGGGCCTAGCACAGATACGCAGTATTTT. Protein sequence: CSARDTGPSTDTQYF. The V call is TRBV20-1, the J call TRBJ2-3, with D unresolved. Trimming stripped 0 bases from V and 0 bases from J, with 10 bases between. Germline CDR1 DFQATT, CDR2 SNEGSKA (reference sequence). The CDR3 has 15 amino acids.